Listed here are 13 T cell receptor beta chains from one sample, sequenced in a study of beta chain features in type 1 diabetes. Study outcomes and limitations: Across all four CD4+ subsets, people with type 1 diabetes showed modestly shorter TCRB CDR3s.

Of the isolated RNA, all was reverse transcribed, and so the sequenced material was expressed TCRB transcripts. TCRdb's copy holds only in-frame clones and misses some; the assay was immunoSEQ multiplex PCR. The sample carries around 340,000 clones, approximately 9.7% recorded once. These receptors have no identified antigens. The sequenced sample consisted of central memory CD4+ T cells from blood. Source of these receptors: a man aged 30-40 years with type 1 diabetes.

This clone was observed a handful of times. This sample includes further DNA sequences coding for the same CDR3. The V and J genes are TRBV7-2 and TRBJ1-1; a weak D match, TRBD1 (6 bases). Germline-derived CDR1 and CDR2 are SGHTA and FQGNSA. V was trimmed by 5 bases and J by 8 bases, leaving 18 bases between them. The CDR3 consists of 14 residues. CDR3 in DNA: TGTGCCAGCAGCCTTGCGGGGGGCGAAGGCGAAGCTTTCTTT. Residues: CASSLAGGEGEAFF.

This clone was seen only a few times. This chain connects TRBV27 to TRBJ1-6, with D perhaps TRBD1 (5 bases). Deletions cut 0 bases from V and 7 bases from J, with 13 bases between. CDR3 length equals 16 residues. Germline V gene lookup returns CDR1 MNHEY and CDR2 SMNVEV (reference sequence). The CDR3 sequence: CASSLSWQGRNSPLHF. The CDR3 nucleotides are TGTGCCAGCAGTTTATCCTGGCAGGGCCGGAATTCACCCCTCCACTTT.

This clone has a count of ten or more. The same CDR3 is also encoded by other DNA sequences in this sample. The chain employs TRBV19 and TRBJ2-3; 8 bases align to TRBD2. CDR1 and CDR2 (germline): LNHDA, SQIVND (reference sequence). After removal of 2 bases from V and 1 base from J, the junction contained 2 bases not matched to a gene. The CDR3 has 15 amino acids. The CDR3 DNA sequence: TGTGCCAGTAGTATAAGCGGGGGCCGCACAGATACGCAGTATTTT. Amino acids: CASSISGGRTDTQYF.

This clone was detected only a few times. This chain connects TRBV6-5 to TRBJ1-6; 8 bases align to TRBD1. CDR1 is MNHEY, CDR2 SVGAGI, per germline. V was clipped by 6 bases and J by 10 bases; unmatched bases: 8. The CDR3 loop spans 14 amino acids. Written as DNA, the CDR3 is TGTGCCAGCAGGTCGACAGGGGTAGGCTCACCCCTCCACTTT. Protein: CASRSTGVGSPLHF.

This chain links TRBV30 with TRBJ1-2, with D possibly matching TRBD1 (5 bases). Trimming stripped 7 bases from V and 4 bases from J, with 13 bases between. From germline, CDR1 is GTSNPN and CDR2 SVGIG (reference sequence). CDR3 length equals 12 residues. For the CDR3, the DNA is TGTGCCTACCAGGGCCTCCTCTATGGCTACACCTTC. Residues: CAYQGLLYGYTF.

The rearrangement uses TRBV7-2 and TRBJ2-1; D ambiguous. The CDR3 has 12 amino acids. Germline CDR1 is SGHTA and CDR2 is FQGNSA. V lost 5 bases and J 8 bases, leaving 10 bases between the germline ends. CDR3: CASSQLPHEQFF. The CDR3 coding sequence is TGTGCCAGCAGCCAACTTCCCCATGAGCAGTTCTTC.

CDR3 residues: CAQGQGTEKLFF. Written as DNA, the CDR3 is TGTGCCCAGGGACAGGGTACAGAAAAACTGTTTTTT. V and J are TRBV30 and TRBJ1-4; 9 nucleotides agree with TRBD1. Germline trimming cut 8 bases from V and 8 bases from J; bases unmatched to any gene: 6. Germline V gene lookup returns CDR1 GTSNPN and CDR2 SVGIG (reference sequence). This CDR3 is built from 12 residues.

This clone was observed a few times. This chain uses TRBV25-1 with TRBJ1-2; possibly TRBD1 for D (5 bases). The V gene's germline CDR1 is MGHDK and CDR2 SYGVNS. V gave up 0 bases and J gave up 0 bases, with 11 bases separating them. The CDR3 extends over 16 amino acids. In DNA, the CDR3 is TGTGCCAGCAGTGAATATAAGGCAGGGCCTAACTATGGCTACACCTTC. It encodes CASSEYKAGPNYGYTF.

The V gene is TRBV29-1, the J gene TRBJ2-6; TRBD2 is a possible D gene (5 bases). The germline V gene has CDR1 SQVTM and CDR2 ANQGSEA. The CDR3 is made up of 14 amino acids. V lost 4 bases and J lost 0, with 7 bases in between. The CDR3 spells CSVGEPSGANVLTF. Written as DNA, the CDR3 is TGCAGCGTTGGGGAGCCCTCTGGGGCCAACGTCCTGACTTTC. Supplemented by reference TRBV29-1 and TRBJ2-6, the full variable domain reads SAVISQKPSRDICQRGTSLTIQCQVDSQVTMMFWYRQQPGQSLTLIATANQGSEATYESGFVIDKFPISRPNLTFSTLTVSNMSPEDSSIYLCSVGEPSGANVLTFGAGSRLTVL.

This clone showed up many times. J is TRBJ2-7 and V is TRBV7-9; no definite D call. Trimming took off 1 base at V and 3 bases at J, with 10 bases between the two ends. Germline V lookup: CDR1 SEHNR, CDR2 FQNEAQ (reference sequence). The CDR3 sequence is 14 residues long. The CDR3 DNA follows: TGTGCCAGCAGCTTAGGCCAGACCTACTACGAGCAGTACTTC. This gives the protein CASSLGQTYYEQYF.

This chain links TRBV6-5 with TRBJ2-5; D is perhaps TRBD2 (7 bases). CDR3 length: 13 amino acids. The V gene's germline CDR1 is MNHEY and CDR2 SVGAGI. V lost 5 bases and J lost 5, with 12 bases in between. In DNA, the CDR3 is TGTGCCAGCAGTCAAGGGGGGGTCGAGACCCAGTACTTC. Translation gives CASSQGGVETQYF.

This clone came up a few times. The chain has TRBV7-2 and TRBJ2-5; TRBD1 aligns across 7 bases. The germline V gene has CDR1 SGHTA and CDR2 FQGNSA. V was pared by 5 bases and J by 5 bases, with 5 bases of the junction left unmatched. The CDR3 contains 13 residues. CDR3: CASSRDRAETQYF. CDR3 sequence (DNA): TGTGCCAGCAGCCGAGACAGGGCTGAGACCCAGTACTTC.

The chain employs TRBV6-1 and TRBJ2-5; D is unresolved. With 5 bases removed from V and 1 base from J, the gap between germline ends came to 14 bases. CDR1 and CDR2 from the germline V gene are MNHNS and SASEGT. The CDR3 loop spans 15 amino acids. The CDR3 region is CASSSTTAVQETQYF. In DNA form, the CDR3 reads TGTGCCAGCAGTTCCACCACGGCCGTCCAAGAGACCCAGTACTTC.